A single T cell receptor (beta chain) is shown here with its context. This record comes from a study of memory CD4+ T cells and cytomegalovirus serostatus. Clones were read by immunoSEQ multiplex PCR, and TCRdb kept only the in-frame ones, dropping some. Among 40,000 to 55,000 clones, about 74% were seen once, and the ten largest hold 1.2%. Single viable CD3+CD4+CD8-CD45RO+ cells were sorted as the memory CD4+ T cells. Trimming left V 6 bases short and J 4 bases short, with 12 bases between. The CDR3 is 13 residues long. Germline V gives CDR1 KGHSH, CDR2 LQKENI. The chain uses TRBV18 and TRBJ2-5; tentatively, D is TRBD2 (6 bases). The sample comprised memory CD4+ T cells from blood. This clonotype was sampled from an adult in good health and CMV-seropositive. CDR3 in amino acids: CASSPEGRETQYF. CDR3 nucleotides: TGTGCCAGCTCCCCGGAGGGCCGAGAGACCCAGTACTTC.